What follows are 11 T cell receptor beta chains derived from one specimen sequenced in a study of HIV-infected children after antiretroviral therapy interruption. Sample treatment: PENTA 11 planned treatment interruption arm or continuous ART arm. Unique molecular identifiers were included in an RNA-based 3' RACE TCR library. Each CDR3 protein is one row after TCRdb ran MiXCR on the 3' RACE reads. The sample lists over 7,000 distinct CDR3 sequences, about a sixth seen once, with roughly an eighth in the top ten. This sample comprised CD45RO+ CD8+ T cells from PBMCs, pooled from several time points, obtained from a donor given antiretroviral therapy, either interrupted or continuous. The subset was: memory CD8+ CD45RO+ CD45RA- T cells. The receptors were sampled from a pool of human donors with HIV.

V and J are TRBV9 and TRBJ2-2; tentatively, D is TRBD1 (5 bases). Looked up from germline, CDR1 is SGDLS and CDR2 is YYNGEE. With 0 bases removed from V and 2 bases from J, the gap between germline ends came to 11 bases. This CDR3 has 16 residues. CDR3 sequence (DNA): TGTGCCAGCAGCGTAGGTCCAGGGTCTAACACCGGGGAGCTGTTTTTT. Its protein is CASSVGPGSNTGELFF.

This clonotype came up many times. Here the CDR3 DNA reads TGTGCCAGCAGCAAACAGGCGGAGCAGTTCTTC. Translated: CASSKQAEQFF. The chain couples TRBV9 to TRBJ2-1, with D possibly TRBD1 on 5 matching bases. Germline V gene lookup returns CDR1 SGDLS and CDR2 YYNGEE. Trimming cost V 4 bases and J 10 bases, with 9 bases left between them. CDR3 size: 11 residues.

V usage is TRBV4-3 and J usage is TRBJ2-4; D could derive from TRBD1 or TRBD2 (5 bases each). V lost 0 bases and J 3 bases, leaving 15 bases between the germline ends. Germline V lookup: CDR1 LGHNA, CDR2 YSLEER. CDR3 length: 17 amino acids. The CDR3 here is CASSQDLGMGVKNIQYF. In nucleotides, the CDR3 is TGCGCCAGCAGCCAAGATTTAGGGATGGGGGTCAAAAACATTCAGTACTTC.

By share of the sample, this clonotype is medium-sized (0.01 to 0.1%). The chain joins TRBV20-1 to TRBJ1-1; unclear D gene. Germline values: CDR1 DFQATT, CDR2 SNEGSKA (reference sequence). The CDR3 is made up of 13 amino acids. The V gene lost 0 bases and the J gene lost 3 bases, with 8 bases spanning the gap. CDR3 amino acids: CSARDRSDTEAFF. The CDR3 DNA sequence: TGCAGTGCTAGAGATAGGAGTGACACTGAAGCTTTCTTT.

This clonotype was counted at least ten times. The J gene is TRBJ2-7, the V gene TRBV3-1; unclear D gene. Germline values: CDR1 LGHDT, CDR2 YNNKEL (reference sequence). This CDR3 is built from 15 residues. The germline V and J ends were trimmed by 4 bases and 0 bases, with 13 bases remaining between them. This CDR3 reads CASSRFERVSYEQYF. The CDR3 DNA is TGTGCCAGCAGCCGCTTCGAACGGGTCTCCTACGAGCAGTACTTC.

This clonotype occurred many times. This chain joins TRBV2 and TRBJ1-5; D possibly corresponds to TRBD1 (6 bases). The CDR3 is 14 amino acids. CDR1 is SNHLY and CDR2 is FYNNEI in the germline V gene. V gave up 8 bases and J gave up 6 bases, with 17 bases separating them. The CDR3 region has the DNA TGTGCCAGCCGGGCAGACAGGTATGGTCAGCCCCAGCATTTT. This sequence encodes CASRADRYGQPQHF.

There are many counts of this clonotype. The genes are TRBV6-7 and TRBJ2-2; D gene uncertain. TRBV6-7 is recorded as an ORF, its role being uncertain. This CDR3 is 9 amino acids long. Trimming took off 10 bases at V and 12 bases at J, with 9 bases between the two ends. CDR3 in amino acids: CATDGKLFF. The CDR3 coding sequence is TGTGCCACGGACGGAAAGCTGTTTTTT.

This clonotype appeared many times. The chain employs TRBV7-9 and TRBJ2-1; 9 nucleotides match TRBD2. V was clipped by 5 bases and J by 9 bases; unmatched bases: 8. The germline V gene encodes CDR1 SEHNR and CDR2 FQNEAQ (reference sequence). CDR3 length equals 14 residues. The CDR3 DNA reads TGTGCCAGCAGCCAAACGGGACTAGCCAGTGAGCAGTTCTTC. Residues: CASSQTGLASEQFF.

This clonotype was detected ten times or more. This chain links TRBV20-1 with TRBJ2-7, with 7 nucleotides matching TRBD2. V trimming: 5 bases; J trimming: 1 base; junction bases outside the gene matches: 20. The CDR3 is 18 residues long. CDR1 and CDR2 (germline): DFQATT, SNEGSKA (reference sequence). CDR3 residues: CSAEPGDQLGRLSYEQYF. In nucleotides, the CDR3 is TGCAGTGCTGAACCGGGAGACCAGCTCGGGAGGTTATCCTACGAGCAGTACTTC.

V is TRBV18 and J is TRBJ2-6; TRBD1 aligns across 7 bases. The CDR3 spans 17 residues. Per the germline V gene, CDR1 is KGHSH and CDR2 is LQKENI. The junction had 3 bases not matched to a gene; V was cut back by 1 base and J by 0 bases. CDR3 in DNA: TGTGCCAGCTCACCACAGGGGGCGGCCTCTGGGGCCAACGTCCTGACTTTC. This gives the protein CASSPQGAASGANVLTF.

In this sample, this clonotype turned up many times. The chain links TRBV11-2 to TRBJ2-7; 9 bases match TRBD1. Germline CDR1 and CDR2: SGHAT and FQNNGV. The CDR3 consists of 16 residues. Trimming at V came to 3 bases and at J to 2 bases, leaving 8 bases not matched to a gene. The CDR3 DNA reads as TGTGCCAGCAGCTTGAGGCCGGGACAGGGAGCCTACGAGCAGTACTTC. Protein product: CASSLRPGQGAYEQYF.